Listed below are T cell receptor beta chains from one sample, sequenced in a study of shared clonotypes between healthy human individuals. Repertoires were generated with immunoSEQ multiplex PCR, while TCRdb's copy carries only in-frame clones and drops some. The sample includes around 2,000,000 clones, about 95% of them seen just once. Specimen: naive CD8+ T cells sorted from blood. The receptors were sampled from a man aged 18-30 years in good health. Each CDR3 is given without its conserved first and last residue. The order of the fields is V gene, D gene, J gene, CDR3 protein. The D gene is left open where the match is weak.

TRBV28	TRBD1	TRBJ2-7	ASSPSLAGGDEQY
TRBV7-9	-	TRBJ2-1	ASGDGNEQF
TRBV6-6	-	TRBJ2-1	ASSLGGTEWF
TRBV29-1	-	TRBJ2-7	SVRQGEQY
TRBV15	-	TRBJ2-7	ATSLGGGSYEQY
TRBV10-1	-	TRBJ2-1	ASSESIGLSNEQF
TRBV5-6	-	TRBJ2-1	ASSLDRLLSSYNEQF
TRBV29-1	-	TRBJ2-2	SVFRATGELF
TRBV9	TRBD1	TRBJ1-6	ASSGGQGISNSPLH
TRBV5-4	-	TRBJ1-2	AISNGGDGYT
TRBV4-3	TRBD1	TRBJ2-7	ASSQLRDRASYEQY
TRBV7-9	-	TRBJ2-2	ASSLPGPGELF
TRBV2	TRBD1	TRBJ2-7	ASSEWGQGAYEQY
TRBV5-1	-	TRBJ1-1	ASSLGGGWNTEAF
TRBV9	-	TRBJ2-7	ASSVGRSTYEQY
TRBV4-3	-	TRBJ2-7	ASSQTVIDYEQY
TRBV5-6	-	TRBJ2-7	ASSLVARDDEQY
TRBV18	TRBD2	TRBJ2-7	ASSPPLAGAIGWEQY
TRBV2	TRBD2	TRBJ2-7	ARGGDRGGLYEQY
TRBV4-1	-	TRBJ1-1	ASSHTLNANTEAF
TRBV9	-	TRBJ2-7	ASSGGPTSSYEQY
TRBV6-1	TRBD2	TRBJ2-3	ASSEWRGGVSSTDTQY
TRBV19	-	TRBJ2-3	ASSMTPSSTDTQY
TRBV4-1	-	TRBJ2-1	ASSQDDSRV
TRBV9	-	TRBJ2-7	ASSVEGGISYEQY
TRBV27	TRBD1	TRBJ2-1	ASSKDRDYNEQF
TRBV2	-	TRBJ2-3	ASRAEPDTQY
TRBV7-8	TRBD1	TRBJ1-2	ASSLDSGQISYGYT
TRBV27	-	TRBJ2-3	ASSLSPGRLDTQY
TRBV27	TRBD2	TRBJ2-7	ASSPGTSVYEQY